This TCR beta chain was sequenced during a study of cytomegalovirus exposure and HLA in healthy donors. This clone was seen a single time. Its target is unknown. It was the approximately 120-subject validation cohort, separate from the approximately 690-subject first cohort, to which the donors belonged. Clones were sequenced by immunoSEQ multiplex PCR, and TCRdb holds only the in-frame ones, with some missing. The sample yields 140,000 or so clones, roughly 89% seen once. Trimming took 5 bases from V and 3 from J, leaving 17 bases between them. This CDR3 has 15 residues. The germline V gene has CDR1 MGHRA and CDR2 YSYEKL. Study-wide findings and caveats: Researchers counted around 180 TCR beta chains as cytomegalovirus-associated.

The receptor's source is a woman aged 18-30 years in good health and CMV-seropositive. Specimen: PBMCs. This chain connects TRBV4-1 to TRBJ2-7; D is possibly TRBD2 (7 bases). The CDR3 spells CASSSPGGGGYEQYF. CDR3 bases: TGCGCCAGCAGCTCCCCCGGGGGCGGGGGCTACGAGCAGTACTTC.